This TCR beta chain is drawn from a study of T cell changes during pregnancy in multiple sclerosis. The data were produced by immunoSEQ multiplex PCR, yet TCRdb's version contains in-frame clones alone and is incomplete. The table includes 48,000 or so clones, roughly 92% detected once. Germline CDR1 is MGHDK and CDR2 is SYGVNS. The CDR3 has 18 residues. Trimming at V came to 1 base and at J to 0 bases, leaving 10 bases not matched to a gene. The V gene is TRBV25-1, the J gene TRBJ2-7; 9 bases match TRBD2. Sequences were derived from CD4+ T cells from peripheral blood mononuclear cells, sampled in the second trimester of pregnancy. This TCR was sampled from a female donor in good health, enrolled as a control in a pregnancy study. The CDR3 region is CASSEWKAGGLSSYEQYF. The CDR3 DNA sequence: TGTGCCAGCAGTGAATGGAAAGCGGGAGGCCTGAGCTCCTACGAGCAGTACTTC.